The 29 T cell receptor beta chains below all came from one sample that was sequenced in a study of shared clonotypes between healthy human individuals (dated by TCRdb to 2020 to 2021). The receptor library was made with the immunoSEQ multiplex PCR assay. The table comes from immuneACCESS by way of TCRdb, which keeps in-frame sequences with V and J called. Part of the clones is missing from these tables; in studies checked, under half for an unresolved V gene and the rest for unknown reasons. The sample data list about half a million clones, and 60% to 85% of these were observed just once. In total, the top ten clones hold approximately 12% of the sample. Source material: PBMCs. The receptors were gathered from a woman between 40 and 50 years old in good health. Some clones in this sample may be carry-over from other donors' samples.

The chain recombines TRBV27 with TRBJ2-7; 7 nucleotides agree with TRBD1. With V trimmed by 6 bases and J by 5 bases, 10 bases remained unmatched. The CDR3 has 14 amino acids. CDR1 MNHEY and CDR2 SMNVEV come from the germline V gene (reference sequence). CDR3: CASSLGGLGNEQYF. The CDR3 nucleotides are TGTGCCAGCAGCTTAGGGGGCTTGGGCAACGAGCAGTACTTC.

This chain connects TRBV19 to TRBJ1-2; 8 bases fit TRBD1. V lost 5 bases, J lost 6 bases, and 8 bases stayed unmatched. Looked up from germline, CDR1 is LNHDA and CDR2 is SQIVND (reference sequence). This CDR3 has 14 residues. The CDR3 bases are TGTGCCAGTAGTGATCAGGGGGCGCATCATGGCTACACCTTC. Residues: CASSDQGAHHGYTF.

This clone was detected once. This chain joins TRBV5-1 and TRBJ2-7; TRBD1 is a possible D gene (5 bases). Trimming shortened V by 0 bases and J by 3 bases, and 13 bases separated the two germline ends. This CDR3 has 15 residues. Germline-derived CDR1 and CDR2 are SGHRS and YFSETQ. CDR3 in amino acids: CASSLEAGHFYEQYF. The CDR3, as DNA: TGCGCCAGCAGCTTGGAGGCAGGGCATTTCTACGAGCAGTACTTC.

This clone was counted a few times. This chain links TRBV6-5 with TRBJ1-6; no definite D call. CDR1 is MNHEY and CDR2 is SVGAGI in the germline V gene. The V gene lost 6 bases and the J gene lost 9 bases, with 15 bases spanning the gap. CDR3 length: 14 amino acids. The DNA of the CDR3 is TGTGCCAGCAGCCCTGGACCTCAGGTTTCACCCCTCCACTTT. Its translation: CASSPGPQVSPLHF.

Only a few counts were recorded for this clone. The chain is built from TRBV13 and TRBJ2-2; D is unclear. With 5 bases removed from V and 0 bases from J, the gap between germline ends came to 16 bases. Germline V CDR1 and CDR2: PRHDT, FYEKMQ (reference sequence). The CDR3 is made up of 17 amino acids. In nucleotides, the CDR3 is TGTGCCAGCAGCCCCACCAGTTACCCGGCGAACACCGGGGAGCTGTTTTTT. Its protein product is CASSPTSYPANTGELFF.

The chain recombines TRBV7-2 with TRBJ1-4, with a tentative D call TRBD1 (5 bases). The CDR3 is 14 residues long. Trimming shortened V by 5 bases and J by 7 bases, and 14 bases separated the two germline ends. Germline V lookup: CDR1 SGHTA, CDR2 FQGNSA. As DNA, the CDR3 is TGTGCCAGCAGCCCAGGGACTGAAGGTGAAAAACTGTTTTTT. This gives the protein CASSPGTEGEKLFF.

The chain links TRBV2 to TRBJ2-6, with TRBD1 matching over 8 bases. The CDR3 loop spans 18 amino acids. Germline CDR1 is SNHLY and CDR2 is FYNNEI. V gave up 7 bases and J gave up 0 bases; unmatched junction bases: 11. CDR3 region: CASIGWTGNPSGANVLTF. The DNA of the CDR3 is TGTGCCAGCATCGGGTGGACAGGGAACCCCTCTGGGGCCAACGTCCTGACTTTC.

The genes are TRBV7-8 and TRBJ1-2; no firm D call. The germline V gene encodes CDR1 SGHVS and CDR2 FQNEAQ. Deletions cut 2 bases from V and 2 bases from J, with 9 bases between. This CDR3 is built from 14 residues. DNA of the CDR3: TGTGCCAGCAGCTTAATGGCAGGCAACTATGGCTACACCTTC. It is translated as CASSLMAGNYGYTF.

CDR3 in amino acids: CASSPQAYTGELFF. The CDR3 nucleotides are TGTGCCAGCAGTCCACAGGCGTACACCGGGGAGCTGTTTTTT. The chain carries TRBV6-1 and TRBJ2-2; perhaps TRBD1 as D (5 bases). The length of the CDR3 is 14 residues. The germline gives CDR1 MNHNS, CDR2 SASEGT. V dropped 5 bases and J dropped 3 bases, with 10 bases sitting between them.

The chain carries TRBV7-6 and TRBJ2-5; TRBD2 matches at 12 bases. V lost 6 bases to trimming and J lost 1 base; unmatched junction nucleotides: 12. The CDR3 spans 18 residues. Germline V gene sequence: CDR1 SGHVS, CDR2 FNYEAQ. The CDR3 nucleotides are TGTGCCAGCAGTTCCGGACTAGCGGGAAGTTTCTTCCAAGAGACCCAGTACTTC. This encodes CASSSGLAGSFFQETQYF.

This rearrangement joins TRBV5-1 to TRBJ2-3, with 8 bases identical to TRBD2. The CDR3 covers 15 residues. Germline V lookup: CDR1 SGHRS, CDR2 YFSETQ. With 6 bases clipped from V and 3 bases from J, the junction kept 9 bases outside the gene matches. The CDR3 bases are TGCGCCAGCACCCGGCCGGCGGGAGGTACAGATACGCAGTATTTT. The encoded protein is CASTRPAGGTDTQYF.

The chain employs TRBV6-5 and TRBJ2-7; perhaps TRBD2 as D (7 bases). This CDR3 contains 15 residues. Germline V lookup: CDR1 MNHEY, CDR2 SVGAGI. V dropped 5 bases and J dropped 5 bases, with 19 bases sitting between them. CDR3 DNA sequence: TGTGCCAGCAGTAACCGTGGCGGGGGCGGGGACGAGCAGTACTTC. Protein product: CASSNRGGGGDEQYF.

V and J are TRBV7-9 and TRBJ1-4; 7 bases are shared with TRBD1. The ends lost 5 bases at V and 7 bases at J; junction bases unmatched: 7. The CDR3 totals 14 residues. CDR1 is SEHNR and CDR2 is FQNEAQ in the germline V gene (reference sequence). Here the CDR3 reads CASSPTGQGEKLFF. The CDR3 DNA reads TGTGCCAGCAGCCCGACAGGGCAGGGTGAAAAACTGTTTTTT.

The V gene is TRBV21-1, the J gene TRBJ1-4; no DNA check was done on the table's D call, TRBD1. TRBV21-1 is tagged as a pseudogene. The CDR3 covers 17 residues. CDR3: CASSKLRSDRTNEKLFF. CDR3 DNA sequence: TGTGCCAGCAGCAAACTGCGGTCAGACAGAACTAATGAAAAACTGTTTTTT.

This clone was seen at least ten times. The chain has TRBV7-9 and TRBJ2-1; 9 bases align to TRBD2. The CDR3 is made up of 17 amino acids. Trimming took 2 bases from V and 4 from J; bases not matched to a gene: 9. Germline CDR1 SEHNR, CDR2 FQNEAQ (reference sequence). The CDR3 here is CASSLTRLAALYNEQFF. The DNA of the CDR3 is TGTGCCAGCAGCTTAACCCGACTAGCGGCCTTGTACAATGAGCAGTTCTTC. Variable domain in full (rest from reference TRBV7-9 and TRBJ2-1): DTGVSQNPRHKITKRGQNVTFRCDPISEHNRLYWYRQTLGQGPEFLTYFQNEAQLEKSRLLSDRFSAERPKGSFSTLEIQRTEQGDSAMYLCASSLTRLAALYNEQFFGPGTRLTVL.

The rearrangement uses TRBV30 and TRBJ2-1, with TRBD2 matching over 9 bases. The CDR3 is made up of 15 amino acids. V lost 0 bases to trimming and J lost 9 bases; unmatched junction nucleotides: 9. Germline-derived CDR1 and CDR2 are GTSNPN and SVGIG (reference sequence). For the CDR3, the DNA is TGTGCCTGGAGTGTACGTAGCGGGAGTGCAGCTGAGCAGTTCTTC. Amino acid sequence: CAWSVRSGSAAEQFF.

The chain joins TRBV6-1 to TRBJ2-1; D is uncertain. V was clipped by 0 bases and J by 1 base, with 7 bases between them. The length of the CDR3 is 15 residues. The V gene's germline CDR1 is MNHNS and CDR2 SASEGT. CDR3 coding DNA: TGTGCCAGCAGTGAAGCGTCAGCTTCCTACAATGAGCAGTTCTTC. Translation gives CASSEASASYNEQFF.

This clone was detected a few times. The chain has TRBV28 and TRBJ1-1; D not resolved. The CDR3 has 11 amino acids. Germline values: CDR1 MDHEN, CDR2 SYDVKM. V lost 1 base and J lost 10, with 7 bases in between. CDR3 in DNA: TGTGCCAGCAGTTTATCTTCGATAGCTTTCTTT. It encodes CASSLSSIAFF.

A single count supports this clone. The V and J genes are TRBV5-1 and TRBJ1-1; D may be TRBD1 (5 bases). Germline V gene sequence: CDR1 SGHRS, CDR2 YFSETQ. The CDR3 spans 14 residues. V lost 4 bases, J lost 1 base, and 11 bases lay in between. The DNA for the CDR3 is TGCGCCAGCAGCCCCCAGACAGAGAACACTGAAGCTTTCTTT. Amino acids: CASSPQTENTEAFF.

This clone was picked up a small number of times. This sample also contains other DNA sequences that code for the same CDR3. The genes are TRBV2 and TRBJ2-7, with 8 bases lining up with TRBD2. The V gene's germline CDR1 is SNHLY and CDR2 FYNNEI. V was pared by 7 bases and J by 4 bases, with 12 bases of the junction left unmatched. The CDR3 extends over 15 amino acids. CDR3 protein: CASTGDSGSRYEQYF. The CDR3 DNA reads as TGTGCCAGCACTGGTGACAGCGGGAGTAGATACGAGCAGTACTTC.

The chain links TRBV14 to TRBJ2-7; D may be TRBD2 (5 bases). CDR1 is SGHDN and CDR2 is FVKESK in the germline V gene. This CDR3 spans 14 amino acids. V lost 4 bases and J lost 2, with 12 bases in between. The CDR3 bases are TGTGCCAGCAGCCGGGGAAGCGGAACCTACGAGCAGTACTTC. It is translated as CASSRGSGTYEQYF.

This chain links TRBV4-1 with TRBJ2-3; D gene ambiguous. The CDR3 is 16 amino acids. Trimming took off 4 bases at V and 1 base at J, with 15 bases between the two ends. Germline CDR1 reads MGHRA; CDR2 reads YSYEKL. CDR3 loop: CASSPLGRRGTDTQYF. CDR3 sequence (DNA): TGCGCCAGCAGCCCCCTGGGCCGACGGGGCACAGATACGCAGTATTTT.

Concerning this clone itself: A much larger clone lies a single base off, so this may be a read error. The same CDR3 arises from other DNA sequences in this sample as well. The CDR3 coding sequence is TGTGCCAGCAGCTCCTTCAATGAGCAGTTCTTC. It codes for CASSSFNEQFF. The chain uses TRBV7-8 and TRBJ2-1; no clear D gene. CDR1 and CDR2 from the germline V gene are SGHVS and FQNEAQ. The CDR3 totals 11 residues.

The DNA for the CDR3 is TGTGCCAGCAGCTCCGGGACAGGGCTCTCCTACGAGCAGTACTTC. Translation: CASSSGTGLSYEQYF. This chain joins TRBV5-6 and TRBJ2-7, with TRBD1 identical over 9 bases. Germline CDR1 SGHDT, CDR2 YYEEEE. The CDR3 covers 15 residues. With V trimmed by 3 bases and J by 0 bases, 4 bases remained unmatched.

This clone was detected only a few times. The V call is TRBV4-1, the J call TRBJ1-5; tentatively, D is TRBD1 (6 bases). V gave up 1 base and J gave up 3 bases, with 16 bases separating them. Germline CDR1 MGHRA, CDR2 YSYEKL. CDR3 length: 17 amino acids. CDR3 residues: CASSQVALQGNNQPQHF. The CDR3 DNA is TGCGCCAGCAGCCAAGTAGCCCTACAGGGCAACAATCAGCCCCAGCATTTT.

The gene calls are TRBV10-2 and TRBJ2-2, with 9 nucleotides matching TRBD2. The germline V gene encodes CDR1 WSHSY and CDR2 SAAADI. Trimming removed 4 bases from V and 5 bases from J; junction bases left unmatched: 5. The CDR3 runs to 15 residues. CDR3 bases: TGCGCCAGCAGTGCGGTAGCGGGAGTTACCGGGGAGCTGTTTTTT. Translation gives CASSAVAGVTGELFF.

The chain has TRBV5-1 and TRBJ1-1; the D gene is possibly TRBD1 (5 bases). The germline V gene encodes CDR1 SGHRS and CDR2 YFSETQ. Trimming took 4 bases from V and 4 from J, leaving 11 bases between them. The CDR3 consists of 13 residues. DNA of the CDR3: TGCGCCAGCAGCCGTCAGGGAGGCACTGAAGCTTTCTTT. This sequence encodes CASSRQGGTEAFF.

About this clone: One junction end disagrees with the germline gene, perhaps due to a read error. V gene TRBV5-1 combines with J gene TRBJ2-5, with 8 positions matching TRBD1. The end of the DNA is better explained by TRBJ2-7, so the J call may be wrong. This CDR3 spans 13 amino acids. CDR1 and CDR2 from the germline V gene are SGHRS and YFSETQ. CDR3 sequence reads: CASNLQGANEQYF. The CDR3 nucleotides are TGCGCCAGCAACTTGCAGGGGGCAAACGAGCAGTACTTC.

The chain links TRBV11-3 to TRBJ2-3, with D perhaps given as TRBD1 or TRBD2 (6 bases each). The CDR3 is 16 amino acids. Deletions cut 1 base from V and 5 bases from J, with 16 bases between. Germline assignment: CDR1 SGHNT and CDR2 YENEEA. CDR3 nucleotide sequence: TGTGCCAGCAGCTTAGGTTGGGGGGCCGGGGGAGATACGCAGTATTTT. Its protein product is CASSLGWGAGGDTQYF.